These 9 T cell receptor beta chains came from one sample sequenced in a study of OX40 agonist ivuxolimab in advanced cancers. Profiling relied on immunoSEQ multiplex PCR, and the TCRdb table lists in-frame clones only, not all of them. The sample carries about 77,000 clones, approximately 84% recorded once. Sequenced here: CD4+ or CD8+ T cells sorted from blood, sampled in a trial of the OX40 agonist ivuxolimab. These receptor sequences come from an adult with an advanced solid tumor such as melanoma, head and neck, liver or kidney cancer.

The gene calls are TRBV4-3 and TRBJ2-2; D unclear. CDR1 and CDR2 (germline): LGHNA, YSLEER. The CDR3 contains 15 residues. V lost 0 bases and J lost 1, with 6 bases in between. In DNA form, the CDR3 reads TGCGCCAGCAGCCAAGAAGCGTGGAACACCGGGGAGCTGTTTTTT. Protein: CASSQEAWNTGELFF.

The chain uses TRBV2 and TRBJ2-7; D might be TRBD1 or TRBD2, each matching 5 bases. Trimming stripped 4 bases from V and 3 bases from J, with 13 bases between. The CDR3 consists of 14 residues. Germline CDR1 and CDR2: SNHLY and FYNNEI. CDR3 sequence reads: CASSGGTVVYEQYF. Written as DNA, the CDR3 is TGTGCCAGCAGTGGAGGGACCGTCGTCTACGAGCAGTACTTC.

Comments on this clone: An end of the junction does not agree with germline; a read error may underlie this. The chain joins TRBV5-5 to TRBJ2-7, with TRBD1 identical over 9 bases. Germline V CDR1 and CDR2: SGHKS, YYEKEE (reference sequence). This CDR3 has 13 amino acids. CDR3 nucleotides: TGTGCCAGCAGCCCGGGACTCCCGGGACAGGGAGAATTC. Its translation: CASSPGLPGQGEF.

V is TRBV29-1 and J is TRBJ2-7, with TRBD2 matching over 10 bases. J gave up 2 bases and V 4 bases, and 11 bases lay outside the gene matches. The CDR3 runs 16 residues. Per germline, CDR1 SQVTM and CDR2 ANQGSEA. The CDR3 sequence is CSVVQGASGRAYEQYF. The CDR3 coding sequence is TGCAGCGTTGTGCAGGGGGCCAGCGGGAGGGCCTACGAGCAGTACTTC.

The gene calls are TRBV9 and TRBJ2-7; 8 bases align to TRBD2. The V segment lost 0 bases and the J segment 6 bases; nucleotides outside the gene matches: 8. The germline gives CDR1 SGDLS, CDR2 YYNGEE. The CDR3 contains 15 residues. The CDR3 region has the DNA TGTGCCAGCAGCGTAGCTTTGAGCGGGAGAAGCGAGCAGTACTTC. Encoded protein: CASSVALSGRSEQYF.

The chain has TRBV7-9 and TRBJ2-1; no reliable D call. In germline, CDR1 is SEHNR, CDR2 FQNEAQ (reference sequence). V lost 1 base and J 8 bases, leaving 3 bases between the germline ends. The CDR3 extends over 11 amino acids. The CDR3 nucleotides are TGTGCCAGCAGCTTAGTGGATGAGCAGTTCTTC. Translation: CASSLVDEQFF. Combining the CDR3 with reference TRBV7-9 and TRBJ2-1 gives the whole variable domain DTGVSQNPRHKITKRGQNVTFRCDPISEHNRLYWYRQTLGQGPEFLTYFQNEAQLEKSRLLSDRFSAERPKGSFSTLEIQRTEQGDSAMYLCASSLVDEQFFGPGTRLTVL.

V is TRBV2 and J is TRBJ1-1; D is unclear. The CDR3 is made up of 13 amino acids. The V gene's germline CDR1 is SNHLY and CDR2 FYNNEI. Trimming pared 6 bases from V and 1 base from J, leaving 9 bases between. Written as DNA, the CDR3 is TGTGCCAGCAGCTCCCGACAGAACACTGAAGCTTTCTTT. Protein sequence: CASSSRQNTEAFF.

The rearrangement joins TRBV5-1 to TRBJ1-4; D ambiguous. V shed 2 bases and J shed 12 bases, with 11 bases lying between them. The CDR3 covers 12 residues. CDR1 SGHRS and CDR2 YFSETQ come from the germline V gene. For the CDR3, the DNA is TGCGCCAGCAGCTTTTTTGGGGAGGAACTGTTTTTT. Its protein product is CASSFFGEELFF.

The genes are TRBV6-6 and TRBJ1-1, with D unclear. Germline V gene data show CDR1 as MNHNY and CDR2 as SVGAGI (reference sequence). Trimming cost V 5 bases and J 1 base, with 11 bases left between them. The CDR3 has 14 amino acids. CDR3 sequence: CASSASPGNTEAFF. CDR3 bases: TGTGCCAGCAGTGCGTCGCCGGGGAACACTGAAGCTTTCTTT.